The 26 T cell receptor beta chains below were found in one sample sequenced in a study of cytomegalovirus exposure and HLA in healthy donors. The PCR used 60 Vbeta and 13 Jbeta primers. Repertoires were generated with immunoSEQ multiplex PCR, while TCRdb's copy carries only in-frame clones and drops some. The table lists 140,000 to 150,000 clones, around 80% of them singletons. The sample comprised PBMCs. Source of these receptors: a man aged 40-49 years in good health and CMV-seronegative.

The CDR3 sequence is CASSSRPRGGIYNSPLHF. As DNA, the CDR3 is TGTGCCAGCAGTTCAAGGCCTCGGGGAGGTATTTATAATTCACCCCTCCACTTT. The chain combines TRBV27 with TRBJ1-6; D call uncertain. The CDR3 contains 18 residues. In germline, CDR1 is MNHEY, CDR2 SMNVEV (reference sequence). The V gene lost 4 bases and the J gene lost 4 bases, with 20 bases spanning the gap.

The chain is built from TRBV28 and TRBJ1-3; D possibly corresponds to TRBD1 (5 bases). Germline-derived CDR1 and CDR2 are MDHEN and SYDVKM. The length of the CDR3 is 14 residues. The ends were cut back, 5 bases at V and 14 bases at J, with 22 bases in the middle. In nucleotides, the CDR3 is TGTGCCAGCAGTCCCTGGGCAGGGCGGTTTGGCGTATATTTT. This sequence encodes CASSPWAGRFGVYF.

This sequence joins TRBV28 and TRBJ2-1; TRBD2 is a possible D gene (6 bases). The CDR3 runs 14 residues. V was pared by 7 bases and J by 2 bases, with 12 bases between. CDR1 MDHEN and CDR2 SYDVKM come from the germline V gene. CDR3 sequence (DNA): TGTGCCAGCACACGGGACTCCACCTACAATGAGCAGTTCTTC. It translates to CASTRDSTYNEQFF.

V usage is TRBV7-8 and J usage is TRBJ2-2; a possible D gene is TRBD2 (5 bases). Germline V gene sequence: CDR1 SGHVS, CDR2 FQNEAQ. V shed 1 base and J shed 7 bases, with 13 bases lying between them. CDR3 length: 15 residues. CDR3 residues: CASSLVASGGGELFF. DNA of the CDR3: TGTGCCAGCAGCTTAGTCGCCAGCGGCGGCGGGGAGCTGTTTTTT.

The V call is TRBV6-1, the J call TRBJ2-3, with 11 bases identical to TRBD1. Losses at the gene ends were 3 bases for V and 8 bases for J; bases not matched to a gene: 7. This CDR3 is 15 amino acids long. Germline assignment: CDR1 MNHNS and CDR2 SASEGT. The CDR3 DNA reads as TGTGCCAGCAGTGACCGGACAGGGGGCGCGGGTACGCAGTATTTT. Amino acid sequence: CASSDRTGGAGTQYF.

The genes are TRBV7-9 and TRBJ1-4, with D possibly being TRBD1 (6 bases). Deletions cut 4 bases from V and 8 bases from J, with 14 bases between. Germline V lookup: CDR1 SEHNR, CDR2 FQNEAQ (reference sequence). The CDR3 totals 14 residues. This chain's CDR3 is CASSSPQGGEKLFF. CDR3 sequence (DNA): TGTGCCAGCAGCTCCCCACAGGGAGGGGAAAAACTGTTTTTT.

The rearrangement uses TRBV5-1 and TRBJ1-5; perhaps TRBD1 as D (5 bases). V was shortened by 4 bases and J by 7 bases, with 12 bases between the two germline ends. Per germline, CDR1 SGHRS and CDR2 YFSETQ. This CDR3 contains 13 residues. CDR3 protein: CASSPGRDQPQHF. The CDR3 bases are TGCGCCAGCAGCCCGGGGAGGGACCAGCCCCAGCATTTT.

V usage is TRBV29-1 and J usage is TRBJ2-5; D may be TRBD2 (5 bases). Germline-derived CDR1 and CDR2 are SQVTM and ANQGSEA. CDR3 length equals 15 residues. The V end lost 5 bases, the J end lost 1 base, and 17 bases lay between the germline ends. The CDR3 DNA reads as TGCAGCGTTAAGGGAGTGTACAACCTCCAAGAGACCCAGTACTTC. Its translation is CSVKGVYNLQETQYF.

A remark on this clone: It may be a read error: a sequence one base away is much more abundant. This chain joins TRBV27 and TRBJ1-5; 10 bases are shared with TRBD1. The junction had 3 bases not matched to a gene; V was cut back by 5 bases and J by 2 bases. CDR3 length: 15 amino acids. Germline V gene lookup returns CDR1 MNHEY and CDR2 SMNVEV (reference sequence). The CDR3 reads CASSDGTGGNQPQHF. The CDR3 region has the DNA TGTGCCAGCAGTGACGGGACAGGGGGCAATCAGCCCCAGCATTTT.

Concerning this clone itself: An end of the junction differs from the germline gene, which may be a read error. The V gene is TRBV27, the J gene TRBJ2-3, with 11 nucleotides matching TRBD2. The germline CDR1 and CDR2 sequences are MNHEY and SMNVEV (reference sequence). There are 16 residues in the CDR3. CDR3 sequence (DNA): TGTGCCAGCAGTTTTGGGACTAGCGGATACACAAATACGCAGTATTTT. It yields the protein CASSFGTSGYTNTQYF.

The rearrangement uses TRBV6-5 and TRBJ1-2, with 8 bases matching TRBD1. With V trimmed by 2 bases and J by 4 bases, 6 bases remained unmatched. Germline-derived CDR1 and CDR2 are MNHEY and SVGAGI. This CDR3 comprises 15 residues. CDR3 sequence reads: CASSYGAGGSYGYTF. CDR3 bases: TGTGCCAGCAGTTACGGGGCAGGGGGCTCCTATGGCTACACCTTC.

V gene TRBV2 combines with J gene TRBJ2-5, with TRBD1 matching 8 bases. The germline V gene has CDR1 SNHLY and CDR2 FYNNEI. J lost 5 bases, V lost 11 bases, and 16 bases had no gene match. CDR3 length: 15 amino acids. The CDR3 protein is CAGLNGQGARETQYF. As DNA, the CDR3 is TGTGCCGGGTTGAATGGCCAGGGGGCACGGGAGACCCAGTACTTC.

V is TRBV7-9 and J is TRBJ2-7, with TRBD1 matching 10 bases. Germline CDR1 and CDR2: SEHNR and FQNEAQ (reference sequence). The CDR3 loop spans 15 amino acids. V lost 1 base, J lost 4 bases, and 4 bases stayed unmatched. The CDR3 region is CASSLETGGLYEQYF. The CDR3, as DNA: TGTGCCAGCAGCTTAGAGACAGGGGGCTTGTACGAGCAGTACTTC.

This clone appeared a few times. Here the CDR3 reads CASSESGGAGGELFF. Written as DNA, the CDR3 is TGTGCCAGCAGCGAAAGCGGGGGGGCAGGCGGGGAGCTGTTTTTT. The chain has TRBV9 and TRBJ2-2; 10 positions agree with TRBD2. Germline V lookup: CDR1 SGDLS, CDR2 YYNGEE. The CDR3 has 15 amino acids. Germline trimming cut 3 bases from V and 7 bases from J; bases unmatched to any gene: 6.

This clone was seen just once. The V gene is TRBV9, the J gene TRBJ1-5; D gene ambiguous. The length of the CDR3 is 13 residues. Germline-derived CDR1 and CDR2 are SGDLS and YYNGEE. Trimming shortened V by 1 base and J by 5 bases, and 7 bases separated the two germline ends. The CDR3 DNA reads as TGTGCCAGCAGCGTAACAATGGATCAGCCCCAGCATTTT. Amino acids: CASSVTMDQPQHF.

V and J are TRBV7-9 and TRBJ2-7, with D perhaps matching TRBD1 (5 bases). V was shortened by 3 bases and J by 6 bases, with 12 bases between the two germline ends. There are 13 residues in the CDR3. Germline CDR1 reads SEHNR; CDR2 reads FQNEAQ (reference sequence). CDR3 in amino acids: CASSLSFGAEQYF. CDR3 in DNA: TGTGCCAGCAGCTTGAGTTTTGGGGCCGAGCAGTACTTC.

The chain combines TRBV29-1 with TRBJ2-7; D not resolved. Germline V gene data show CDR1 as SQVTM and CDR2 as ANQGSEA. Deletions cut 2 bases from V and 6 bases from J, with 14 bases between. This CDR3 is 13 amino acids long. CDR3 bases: TGCAGCGTTGAATTCGACGGGTCGAGCGAGCAGTACTTC. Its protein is CSVEFDGSSEQYF.

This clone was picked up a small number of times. The CDR3 DNA reads TGTGCCATCAGCGAACAGGGGAGTCGCTCTGGAAACACCATATATTTT. It codes for CAISEQGSRSGNTIYF. This chain joins TRBV10-3 and TRBJ1-3; 7 nucleotides match TRBD1. The CDR3 length is 16 residues. CDR1 is ENHRY and CDR2 is SYGVKD in the germline V gene. V trimming: 6 bases; J trimming: 0 bases; junction bases outside the gene matches: 8.

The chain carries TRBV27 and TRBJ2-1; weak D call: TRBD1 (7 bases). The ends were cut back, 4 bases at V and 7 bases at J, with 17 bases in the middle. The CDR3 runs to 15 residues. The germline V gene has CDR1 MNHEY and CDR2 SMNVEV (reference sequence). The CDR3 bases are TGTGCCAGCAGTTGGCGGGACAGCCCTAGTAATGAGCAGTTCTTC. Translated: CASSWRDSPSNEQFF.

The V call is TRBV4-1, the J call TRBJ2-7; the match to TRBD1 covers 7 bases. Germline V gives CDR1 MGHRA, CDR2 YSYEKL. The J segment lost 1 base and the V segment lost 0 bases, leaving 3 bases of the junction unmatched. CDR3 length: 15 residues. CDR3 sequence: CASSQDRTGSYEQYF. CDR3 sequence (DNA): TGCGCCAGCAGCCAAGATCGGACAGGTTCCTACGAGCAGTACTTC.

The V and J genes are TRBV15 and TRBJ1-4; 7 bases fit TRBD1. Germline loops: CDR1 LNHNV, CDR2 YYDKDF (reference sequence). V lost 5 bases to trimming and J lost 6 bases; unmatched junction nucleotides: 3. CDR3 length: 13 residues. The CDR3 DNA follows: TGTGCCACCAGCCGGGACAGAGATGAAAAACTGTTTTTT. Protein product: CATSRDRDEKLFF.

The CDR3 sequence is CASSVQGYINSPLHF. The CDR3 nucleotides read TGTGCCAGCAGCGTACAGGGATACATTAATTCACCCCTCCACTTT. V is TRBV27 and J is TRBJ1-6; D is possibly TRBD1 (6 bases). Looked up from germline, CDR1 is MNHEY and CDR2 is SMNVEV (reference sequence). This CDR3 spans 15 amino acids. V was shortened by 6 bases and J by 6 bases, with 15 bases between the two germline ends.

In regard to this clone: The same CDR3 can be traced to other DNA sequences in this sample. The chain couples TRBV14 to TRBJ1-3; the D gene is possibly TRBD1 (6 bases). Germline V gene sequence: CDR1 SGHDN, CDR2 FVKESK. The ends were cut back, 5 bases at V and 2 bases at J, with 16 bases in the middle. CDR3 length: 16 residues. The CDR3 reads CASSARRGATGNTIYF. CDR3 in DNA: TGTGCCAGCAGCGCCCGACGGGGGGCCACTGGAAACACCATATATTTT.

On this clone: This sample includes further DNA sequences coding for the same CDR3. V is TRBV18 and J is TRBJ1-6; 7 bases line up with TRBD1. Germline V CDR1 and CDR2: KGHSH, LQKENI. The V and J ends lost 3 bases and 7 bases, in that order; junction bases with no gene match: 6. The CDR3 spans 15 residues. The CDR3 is CASSPDRVGNSPLHF. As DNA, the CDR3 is TGTGCCAGCTCACCTGACAGGGTCGGGAATTCACCCCTCCACTTT.

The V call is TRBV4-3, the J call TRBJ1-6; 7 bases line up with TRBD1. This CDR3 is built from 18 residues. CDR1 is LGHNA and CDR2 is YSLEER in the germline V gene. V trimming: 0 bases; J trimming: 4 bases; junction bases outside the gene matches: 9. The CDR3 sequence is CASSQDLFQGVYNSPLHF. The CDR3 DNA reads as TGCGCCAGCAGCCAAGATCTTTTCCAGGGGGTATATAATTCACCCCTCCACTTT.

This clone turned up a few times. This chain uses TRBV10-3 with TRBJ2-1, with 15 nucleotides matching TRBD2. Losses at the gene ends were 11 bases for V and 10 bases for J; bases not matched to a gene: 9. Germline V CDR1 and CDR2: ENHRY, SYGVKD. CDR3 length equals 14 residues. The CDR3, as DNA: TGTGCCGTCCGAGGGACTAGCGGGGGGCCCGAGCAGTTCTTC. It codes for CAVRGTSGGPEQFF.